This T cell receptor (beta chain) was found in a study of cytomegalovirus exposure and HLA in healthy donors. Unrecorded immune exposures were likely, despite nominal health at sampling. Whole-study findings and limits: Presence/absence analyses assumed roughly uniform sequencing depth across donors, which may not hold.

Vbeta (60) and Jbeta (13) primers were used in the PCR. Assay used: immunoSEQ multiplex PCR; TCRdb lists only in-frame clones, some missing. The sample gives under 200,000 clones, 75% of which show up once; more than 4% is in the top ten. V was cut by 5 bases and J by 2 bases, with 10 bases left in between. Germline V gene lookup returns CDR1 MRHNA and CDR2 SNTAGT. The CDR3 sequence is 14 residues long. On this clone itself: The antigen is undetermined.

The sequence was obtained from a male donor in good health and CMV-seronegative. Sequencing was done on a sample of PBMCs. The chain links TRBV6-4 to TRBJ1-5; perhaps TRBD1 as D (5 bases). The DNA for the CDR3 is TGTGCCAGCAGTTCCCCGGGGGGCAATCAGCCCCAGCATTTT. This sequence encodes CASSSPGGNQPQHF.